The rows below give T cell receptor beta chains drawn from one sample of a study of blood T cell repertoires in COVID-19. The protocol was immunoSEQ multiplex PCR, while the TCRdb copy is restricted to in-frame clones and leaves out a portion. Among about 190,000 clones listed, about three quarters were seen once. The sequencing input was peripheral blood. The receptors stem from an elderly woman with COVID-19, enrolled during active disease. Each CDR3 is given with its conserved first and last residue. The D gene is left open where the match is weak. The size of a clone is reported for some rows only, either as once, few or many, or as a class for expanded clones.

.,TRBJ2-7,TRBV30,TRBD1,CAWSGDRGYYEQYF,TGTGCCTGGAGTGGGGACAGGGGATACTACGAGCAGTACTTC
.,TRBJ2-3,TRBV9,.,CASSALPTNTDTQYF,TGTGCCAGCAGCGCCCTTCCGACAAACACAGATACGCAGTATTTT
.,TRBJ1-2,TRBV29-1,.,CSVEQGSNYGYTF,TGCAGCGTTGAGCAGGGGTCGAACTATGGCTACACCTTC
.,TRBJ1-4,TRBV5-4,TRBD1,CASSSQTGASEKLFF,TGTGCCAGCAGCTCGCAGACAGGGGCGAGTGAAAAACTGTTTTTT
.,TRBJ1-1,TRBV5-1,TRBD1,CASRGDSFTSEAFF,TGCGCCAGCAGAGGGGACAGCTTCACAAGTGAAGCTTTCTTT
.,TRBJ2-7,TRBV5-5,TRBD2,CASAIRWEGHEQYF,TGTGCCAGCGCCATCCGCTGGGAGGGCCACGAGCAGTACTTC
.,TRBJ2-3,TRBV5-1,TRBD2,CASSLMGGKTDTQYF,TGCGCCAGCAGCTTGATGGGGGGGAAAACAGATACGCAGTATTTT
.,TRBJ1-5,TRBV2,.,CASSDRGYSNQPQHF,TGTGCCAGCAGTGACAGGGGCTATAGCAATCAGCCCCAGCATTTT
once,TRBJ2-3,TRBV18,.,CASSSPTQEPFTDTQYF,TGTGCCAGCTCATCCCCTACACAGGAGCCATTCACAGATACGCAGTATTTT
.,TRBJ1-1,TRBV2,TRBD1,CASSPSDRLVTEAFF,TGTGCCAGCAGTCCTTCGGACAGGCTGGTCACTGAAGCTTTCTTT
.,TRBJ1-1,TRBV7-8,TRBD1,CASSSLTGRNTEAFF,TGTGCCAGCAGCTCCCTGACAGGGAGGAACACTGAAGCTTTCTTT
few,TRBJ2-1,TRBV2,TRBD2,CASSYSGSQVGNEQFF,TGTGCCAGCAGTTATAGCGGGAGTCAGGTGGGAAATGAGCAGTTCTTC
once,TRBJ2-1,TRBV2,TRBD2,CASSEASGRADEQFF,TGTGCCAGCAGTGAGGCTAGCGGGAGGGCTGATGAGCAGTTCTTC
.,TRBJ1-2,TRBV28,.,CASSPTGYGYTF,TGTGCCAGCAGTCCCACAGGATACGGCTACACCTTC
.,TRBJ1-1,TRBV20-1,.,CSATDVDRKNTEAFF,TGCAGTGCTACTGACGTGGACAGAAAGAACACTGAAGCTTTCTTT
.,TRBJ2-1,TRBV20-1,TRBD2,CSASGSGLAASYNEQFF,TGCAGTGCTAGTGGTTCGGGACTAGCGGCCTCCTACAATGAGCAGTTCTTC
.,TRBJ2-6,TRBV27,.,CASSPRTASGANVLTF,TGTGCCAGCAGTCCAAGGACAGCTTCTGGGGCCAACGTCCTGACTTTC
.,TRBJ2-1,TRBV7-2,TRBD2,CASSLTSGSHEQFF,TGTGCCAGCAGCTTAACTAGCGGGAGCCATGAGCAGTTCTTC
few,TRBJ1-6,TRBV27,.,CASSFYHSPLHF,TGTGCCAGCAGTTTCTATCATTCACCCCTCCACTTT
.,TRBJ2-2,TRBV10-3,TRBD1,CAISESVGTGVFSNTGELFF,TGTGCCATCAGTGAGTCGGTCGGGACAGGGGTCTTTTCGAACACCGGGGAGCTGTTTTTT
.,TRBJ2-2,TRBV9,.,CASSVEGAGELFF,TGTGCCAGCAGCGTAGAGGGGGCCGGGGAGCTGTTTTTT
.,TRBJ2-2,TRBV4-1,.,CASSQEWSIAGELFF,TGCGCCAGCAGCCAAGAGTGGAGCATTGCCGGGGAGCTGTTTTTT
.,TRBJ1-4,TRBV2,TRBD1,CASSGQGAGEKLFF,TGTGCCAGCAGTGGACAGGGGGCAGGGGAAAAACTGTTTTTT
once,TRBJ1-2,TRBV23-1,TRBD1,CASSQSRLDRGDYGYTF,TGCGCCAGCAGTCAATCCCGTTTGGACAGGGGGGACTATGGCTACACCTTC
.,TRBJ2-7,TRBV5-1,.,CASSLGTAISYEQYF,TGCGCCAGCAGCTTGGGGACTGCCATATCCTACGAGCAGTACTTC
.,TRBJ2-5,TRBV20-1,.,CSASREGETQYF,TGCAGTGCTAGTCGGGAAGGAGAGACCCAGTACTTC
.,TRBJ2-7,TRBV6-1,.,CASREAGSGSYEQYF,TGTGCCAGCAGGGAAGCAGGCTCGGGATCCTACGAGCAGTACTTC
.,TRBJ2-7,TRBV6-5,TRBD2,CASSYRTSASYEQYF,TGTGCCAGCAGTTACAGGACTAGCGCGTCCTACGAGCAGTACTTC
once,TRBJ2-5,TRBV18,.,CASSPRGLGETQYF,TGTGCCAGCTCACCAAGGGGATTGGGAGAGACCCAGTACTTC
.,TRBJ1-2,TRBV5-6,.,CASSWGGNYGYTF,TGTGCCAGCAGCTGGGGGGGAAACTATGGCTACACCTTC
many,TRBJ2-5,TRBV3-1/TRBV3-2,.,CASSQVEGETQYF,TGTGCCAGCAGCCAAGTAGAGGGAGAGACCCAGTACTTC
.,TRBJ2-5,TRBV5-1,TRBD2,CASSWIAGGYAETQYF,TGCGCCAGCAGCTGGATAGCGGGAGGATACGCAGAGACCCAGTACTTC
once,TRBJ1-1,TRBV5-1,.,CASSLAQANTEAFF,TGCGCCAGCAGCTTGGCTCAGGCGAACACTGAAGCTTTCTTT
.,TRBJ2-7,TRBV5-1,.,CASSLGGTEQYF,TGCGCCAGCAGCTTAGGAGGGACTGAGCAGTACTTC
.,TRBJ2-7,TRBV18,TRBD1,CASSPGTGPYEQYF,TGTGCCAGCTCACCGGGGACAGGGCCGTACGAGCAGTACTTC
.,TRBJ1-2,TRBV7-2,TRBD1,CASSSDRGYYGYTF,TGTGCCAGCAGCTCGGACAGGGGTTACTATGGCTACACCTTC
.,TRBJ1-1,TRBV6-5,.,CASRFMAVNTEAFF,TGTGCCAGCAGATTTATGGCAGTGAACACTGAAGCTTTCTTT
.,TRBJ2-3,TRBV19,.,CASSIDPTGGFSTDTQYF,TGTGCCAGTAGTATAGATCCTACGGGGGGCTTTAGCACAGATACGCAGTATTTT
.,TRBJ1-5,TRBV12-2,.,CASRLGRGGRRQVSQPQHF,TGTGCAAGTCGCTTAGGGCGGGGGGGCAGGAGACAGGTAAGTCAGCCCCAGCATTTT
.,TRBJ1-5,TRBV19,TRBD1,CASSIRGQGRGVGNQPQHF,TGTGCCAGTAGTATACGAGGACAGGGGCGAGGGGTGGGCAATCAGCCCCAGCATTTT
.,TRBJ1-5,TRBV10-1,TRBD1,CASRVTGGLSNQPQHF,TGCGCCAGCAGAGTGACAGGGGGGCTAAGCAATCAGCCCCAGCATTTT
.,TRBJ1-1,TRBV11-3,TRBD1,CASSSRTGVKTEAFF,TGTGCCAGCAGCTCCCGGACAGGGGTGAAAACTGAAGCTTTCTTT
.,TRBJ2-4,TRBV12-3/TRBV12-4,.,CASSTVPKNIQYF,TGTGCCAGCAGCACAGTTCCCAAAAACATTCAGTACTTC
.,TRBJ1-1,TRBV7-9,TRBD1,CASSFPTGVNTEAFF,TGTGCCAGCAGCTTTCCTACAGGGGTGAACACTGAAGCTTTCTTT
once,TRBJ2-2,TRBV12-3/TRBV12-4,.,CASSQSTGELFF,TGTGCCAGCAGTCAGTCCACCGGGGAGCTGTTTTTT
.,TRBJ2-7,TRBV5-5,TRBD1,CASSPGGQGNEQYF,TGTGCCAGCAGCCCAGGGGGACAGGGCAACGAGCAGTACTTC
.,TRBJ1-1,TRBV2,.,CASPQGSNTEAFF,TGTGCCAGCCCGCAGGGGTCAAACACTGAAGCTTTCTTT
.,TRBJ2-3,TRBV28,.,CASSLARAVTDTQYF,TGTGCCAGCAGTTTAGCCCGAGCGGTCACAGATACGCAGTATTTT
.,TRBJ2-7,TRBV5-1,TRBD1,CASSLRGRVHEQYF,TGCGCCAGCAGCTTGAGGGGGCGCGTCCACGAGCAGTACTTC
.,TRBJ2-3,TRBV5-1,TRBD2,CASSLVASGSTDTQYF,TGCGCCAGCAGCTTGGTGGCTAGCGGGAGTACAGATACGCAGTATTTT
once,TRBJ2-1,TRBV28,.,CASSGSYNEQFF,TGTGCCAGCTCAGGATCCTACAATGAGCAGTTCTTC
once,TRBJ2-5,TRBV11-3,.,CASSLDPGETQYF,TGTGCCAGCAGCTTAGATCCCGGTGAGACCCAGTACTTC
.,TRBJ1-5,TRBV2,.,CASSVRRDQPQHF,TGTGCCAGCAGTGTACGGAGGGATCAGCCCCAGCATTTT
once,TRBJ1-2,TRBV27,.,CASSWGPRDGYTF,TGTGCCAGCAGTTGGGGCCCTAGGGATGGCTACACCTTC
.,TRBJ2-5,TRBV3-1/TRBV3-2,.,CASSHLVGPLQETQYF,TGTGCCAGCAGCCATTTAGTGGGGCCCCTCCAAGAGACCCAGTACTTC
.,TRBJ2-3,TRBV6-6,.,CASSYPSTGTDTQYF,TGTGCCAGCAGTTACCCCTCAACGGGGACAGATACGCAGTATTTT
.,TRBJ2-5,TRBV6-6,TRBD1,CASSYPPGQRQETQYF,TGTGCCAGCAGTTACCCCCCGGGACAGCGCCAAGAGACCCAGTACTTC
.,TRBJ2-5,TRBV5-1,.,CASSLEVAETQYF,TGCGCCAGCAGCTTGGAGGTAGCGGAGACCCAGTACTTC
many,TRBJ2-7,TRBV5-6,TRBD1,CASSVRDSWQYF,TGTGCCAGCAGCGTAAGGGACAGTTGGCAGTACTTC
.,TRBJ1-2,TRBV7-9,TRBD1,CASSFQGVDYGYTF,TGTGCCAGCAGTTTTCAGGGGGTCGACTATGGCTACACCTTC